What follows describes a single T cell receptor (beta chain). Using immunoSEQ multiplex PCR, the repertoire was profiled, and TCRdb retains in-frame clones only, with some absent. Found here are roughly 100,000 clones, less than 95% of them singletons; the top ten hold 1.6%. Trimming shortened V by 4 bases and J by 1 base, and 9 bases separated the two germline ends. This CDR3 is 13 amino acids long. The germline V gene encodes CDR1 SGHNT and CDR2 YYREEE (reference sequence). This record belongs to a study of T cell changes during pregnancy in multiple sclerosis. The sequencing here drew on peripheral blood, taken before pregnancy. This receptor was identified in a female donor with multiple sclerosis, enrolled in a pregnancy study. The genes are TRBV5-4 and TRBJ2-7; weak D call: TRBD1 (6 bases). CDR3 protein: CASSQGQSYEQYF. DNA for the CDR3: TGTGCCAGCAGCCAGGGACAATCCTACGAGCAGTACTTC.